The rows below give T cell receptor beta chains drawn from one sample of a study of T cells after yellow fever vaccination. TCRdb passed the 5' RACE reads through MiXCR, listing each CDR3 protein once. The repertoire consists of about 96,000 distinct CDR3 sequences, with roughly 10% occurring once and the leading ten covering roughly 15%. Sequenced material: CD8+ T cells not binding an NS4B(214-222) dextramer, sorted from PBMCs, taken around 15 days after the first yellow fever vaccination. These TCRs come from a man between 18 and 29 years old who received the YFV17D yellow fever vaccine. Both conserved end residues are part of each CDR3. Fields, in order: CDR3 length, V gene, J gene, D gene, clone size, CDR3 DNA, CDR3 protein. The D gene is left open where the match is weak. Clone size is given for some rows only: seen once, a few or many times, or a class if the clone is expanded.

cdr3_length: 13
v_call: TRBV7-9
j_call: TRBJ2-5
d_call: TRBD1
clone_size: -
cdr3_nt: TGTGCCAGCAGCCCTGGGACAGAAGAGACCCAGTACTTC
cdr3_aa: CASSPGTEETQYF

cdr3_length: 14
v_call: TRBV7-9
j_call: TRBJ2-1
d_call: -
clone_size: many
cdr3_nt: TGTGCCAGCAGCCTCGCCGGGACGCAAAATGAGCAGTTCTTC
cdr3_aa: CASSLAGTQNEQFF

cdr3_length: 16
v_call: TRBV14
j_call: TRBJ2-5
d_call: TRBD1
clone_size: few
cdr3_nt: TGTGCCAGCAGCCACCTACAGGGGCCAAAGGAGGAGACCCAGTACTTC
cdr3_aa: CASSHLQGPKEETQYF

cdr3_length: 14
v_call: TRBV29-1
j_call: TRBJ2-2
d_call: -
clone_size: -
cdr3_nt: TGCAGCGTTGAAGGGACAGAAAACACCGGGGAGCTGTTTTTT
cdr3_aa: CSVEGTENTGELFF

cdr3_length: 12
v_call: TRBV15
j_call: TRBJ1-2
d_call: -
clone_size: many
cdr3_nt: TGTGCCACCAGCAGAGATCGGGATGGCTACACCTTC
cdr3_aa: CATSRDRDGYTF

cdr3_length: 20
v_call: TRBV20-1
j_call: TRBJ2-3
d_call: TRBD1
clone_size: many
cdr3_nt: TGCAGTGCTAGAGACCCCGACAGGGCGGACCAACTCTATAGCACAGATACGCAGTATTTT
cdr3_aa: CSARDPDRADQLYSTDTQYF

cdr3_length: 19
v_call: TRBV4-1
j_call: TRBJ2-3
d_call: TRBD2
clone_size: few
cdr3_nt: TGCGCCAGCAGCCACACGGGACTAGCCGGGGGCGCGGGCACAGATACGCAGTATTTT
cdr3_aa: CASSHTGLAGGAGTDTQYF

cdr3_length: 13
v_call: TRBV7-9
j_call: TRBJ2-3
d_call: -
clone_size: few
cdr3_nt: TGTGCCAGCAGCTTAGCGGGACTAGATACGCAGTATTTT
cdr3_aa: CASSLAGLDTQYF

cdr3_length: 15
v_call: TRBV12-3/TRBV12-4
j_call: TRBJ1-4
d_call: -
clone_size: few
cdr3_nt: TGTGCCAGCAGTTCGTCGGTGACAGCCTCTGAAAAACTGTTTTTT
cdr3_aa: CASSSSVTASEKLFF

cdr3_length: 12
v_call: TRBV5-1
j_call: TRBJ2-1
d_call: -
clone_size: few
cdr3_nt: TGCGCCAGCAGCTCCAGGGGCAATGAGCAGTTCTTC
cdr3_aa: CASSSRGNEQFF

cdr3_length: 13
v_call: TRBV6-1
j_call: TRBJ2-5
d_call: -
clone_size: -
cdr3_nt: TGTGCCAGCACCCCGTGGGGCGAAGAGACCCAGTACTTC
cdr3_aa: CASTPWGEETQYF

cdr3_length: 17
v_call: TRBV4-1
j_call: TRBJ2-4
d_call: -
clone_size: few
cdr3_nt: TGCGCCAGCAGCCAAGAGGGGGGTCAACTAGCCAAAAACATTCAGTACTTC
cdr3_aa: CASSQEGGQLAKNIQYF

cdr3_length: 15
v_call: TRBV27
j_call: TRBJ2-1
d_call: TRBD2
clone_size: few
cdr3_nt: TGTGCCAGCAGTCCTATAGCGGGGGGGAACAATGAGCAGTTCTTC
cdr3_aa: CASSPIAGGNNEQFF

cdr3_length: 15
v_call: TRBV7-2
j_call: TRBJ2-2
d_call: TRBD2
clone_size: -
cdr3_nt: TGTGCCAGCAGCGCCAGACTAGCGGGGGCCGGGGAGCTGTTTTTT
cdr3_aa: CASSARLAGAGELFF

cdr3_length: 12
v_call: TRBV7-9
j_call: TRBJ1-1
d_call: -
clone_size: -
cdr3_nt: TGTGCCAGCAGCCGTGGGTCGGTTGACGCTTTCTTT
cdr3_aa: CASSRGSVDAFF

cdr3_length: 12
v_call: TRBV15
j_call: TRBJ1-5
d_call: -
clone_size: -
cdr3_nt: TGTGCCACCAGCAGAGCGTATCAGCCCCAGCATTTT
cdr3_aa: CATSRAYQPQHF

cdr3_length: 17
v_call: TRBV5-4
j_call: TRBJ2-2
d_call: TRBD1
clone_size: -
cdr3_nt: TGTGCCAGCGACCATACAGGGGGAGAGATAGAGGGTGGAAAGCTGTTTTTT
cdr3_aa: CASDHTGGEIEGGKLFF

cdr3_length: 12
v_call: TRBV6-6
j_call: TRBJ2-7
d_call: TRBD1
clone_size: -
cdr3_nt: TGTGCCAGCGGGACAGGGTCCTACGAGCAGTACTTC
cdr3_aa: CASGTGSYEQYF

cdr3_length: 15
v_call: TRBV5-1
j_call: TRBJ2-3
d_call: -
clone_size: few
cdr3_nt: TGCGCCAGCAGCAGACTTTCACCGGGAACAGATACGCAGTATTTT
cdr3_aa: CASSRLSPGTDTQYF

cdr3_length: 15
v_call: TRBV9
j_call: TRBJ2-5
d_call: -
clone_size: -
cdr3_nt: TGTGCCAGCAGCGTAGAAGGGGGGGCCTTCGAGACCCAGTACTTC
cdr3_aa: CASSVEGGAFETQYF

cdr3_length: 11
v_call: TRBV27
j_call: TRBJ1-1
d_call: -
clone_size: few
cdr3_nt: TGTGCCAGCACCGGGGGCTATGAAGCTTTCTTT
cdr3_aa: CASTGGYEAFF

cdr3_length: 16
v_call: TRBV7-9
j_call: TRBJ2-5
d_call: -
clone_size: -
cdr3_nt: TGTGCCAGCAGCTGGCAAGGACTTCCCTTCCAAGAGACCCAGTACTTC
cdr3_aa: CASSWQGLPFQETQYF

cdr3_length: 15
v_call: TRBV6-1
j_call: TRBJ1-2
d_call: -
clone_size: -
cdr3_nt: TGTGCCAGCAGTCCAATCGCACCTACTAACTATGGCTACACCTTC
cdr3_aa: CASSPIAPTNYGYTF

cdr3_length: 13
v_call: TRBV11-3
j_call: TRBJ2-1
d_call: -
clone_size: -
cdr3_nt: TGTGCCAGCAGCTTAGGGACCTCCAATGAGCAGTTCTTC
cdr3_aa: CASSLGTSNEQFF

cdr3_length: 14
v_call: TRBV3-1
j_call: TRBJ2-3
d_call: -
clone_size: many
cdr3_nt: TGTGCCAGCAGCCCCGGGGCGGGCACAGATACGCAGTATTTT
cdr3_aa: CASSPGAGTDTQYF

cdr3_length: 13
v_call: TRBV7-2
j_call: TRBJ1-5
d_call: -
clone_size: -
cdr3_nt: TGTGCCAGCAGCTCGAGGGACAATCAGCCCCAGCATTTT
cdr3_aa: CASSSRDNQPQHF

cdr3_length: 16
v_call: TRBV5-6
j_call: TRBJ1-4
d_call: -
clone_size: -
cdr3_nt: TGTGCCAGCAGCTTGGACTGGGCGGCAACTAATGAAAAACTGTTTTTT
cdr3_aa: CASSLDWAATNEKLFF

cdr3_length: 14
v_call: TRBV29-1
j_call: TRBJ2-3
d_call: -
clone_size: few
cdr3_nt: TGCAGCGTCACGGACGGAGGTAGCACAGATACGCAGTATTTT
cdr3_aa: CSVTDGGSTDTQYF

cdr3_length: 15
v_call: TRBV21-1
j_call: TRBJ2-7
d_call: -
clone_size: -
cdr3_nt: TGTGCCAGCAGCAAAGGGAATCTATACTCCTACGAGCAGTACTTC
cdr3_aa: CASSKGNLYSYEQYF

cdr3_length: 12
v_call: TRBV3-1
j_call: TRBJ2-7
d_call: -
clone_size: few
cdr3_nt: TGTGCCAGCAGCCAAGATCAGGTTTGGAAGTACTTC
cdr3_aa: CASSQDQVWKYF

cdr3_length: 13
v_call: TRBV29-1
j_call: TRBJ1-2
d_call: -
clone_size: few
cdr3_nt: TGCAGCGTTGGAGCAGAAGCTAACTATGGCTACACCTTC
cdr3_aa: CSVGAEANYGYTF

cdr3_length: 13
v_call: TRBV6-6
j_call: TRBJ2-7
d_call: -
clone_size: few
cdr3_nt: TGTGCCAGCAGTTCACAAATAACCTACGAGCAGTACTTC
cdr3_aa: CASSSQITYEQYF

cdr3_length: 14
v_call: TRBV4-1
j_call: TRBJ2-3
d_call: -
clone_size: -
cdr3_nt: TGCGCCAGCAGCCAAGGGCAGGGTGATGATACGCAGTATTTT
cdr3_aa: CASSQGQGDDTQYF

cdr3_length: 18
v_call: TRBV5-6
j_call: TRBJ2-2
d_call: -
clone_size: -
cdr3_nt: TGTGCCAGCAGCAAATTGGCCTGGGGACTCCTGAACACCGGGGAGCTGTTTTTT
cdr3_aa: CASSKLAWGLLNTGELFF

cdr3_length: 14
v_call: TRBV18
j_call: TRBJ1-3
d_call: -
clone_size: few
cdr3_nt: TGTGCCAGCTCACCGGAAGCAGCTGGAAACACCATATATTTT
cdr3_aa: CASSPEAAGNTIYF

cdr3_length: 15
v_call: TRBV7-6
j_call: TRBJ2-7
d_call: -
clone_size: -
cdr3_nt: TGTGCCAGCAGCTTAGCTGAGACAGGATACTACGAGCAGTACTTC
cdr3_aa: CASSLAETGYYEQYF

cdr3_length: 13
v_call: TRBV6-5
j_call: TRBJ1-6
d_call: -
clone_size: -
cdr3_nt: TGTGCCAGCAGTTACTTGCACAATTCACCCCTCCACTTT
cdr3_aa: CASSYLHNSPLHF

cdr3_length: 18
v_call: TRBV4-3
j_call: TRBJ2-3
d_call: -
clone_size: many
cdr3_nt: TGCGCCAGCAGCCAAGATCTGCTTACGGGGGCTAGCACAGATACGCAGTATTTT
cdr3_aa: CASSQDLLTGASTDTQYF

cdr3_length: 13
v_call: TRBV28
j_call: TRBJ1-6
d_call: -
clone_size: -
cdr3_nt: TGTGCCAGCAGTTTATTCTATAATTCACCCCTCCACTTT
cdr3_aa: CASSLFYNSPLHF

cdr3_length: 16
v_call: TRBV27
j_call: TRBJ2-2
d_call: -
clone_size: many
cdr3_nt: TGTGCCAGCAGTTTGGGATTCAGCCGAGGCACCGGGGAGCTGTTTTTT
cdr3_aa: CASSLGFSRGTGELFF

cdr3_length: 14
v_call: TRBV4-1
j_call: TRBJ2-1
d_call: TRBD2
clone_size: many
cdr3_nt: TGCGCCAGCAGCGCAGAGTGGGGGGGGAATGAGCAGTTCTTC
cdr3_aa: CASSAEWGGNEQFF

cdr3_length: 15
v_call: TRBV20-1
j_call: TRBJ1-2
d_call: -
clone_size: few
cdr3_nt: TGCAGTGCTAGAGATCCGGAGGGAAGGGACTATGGCTACACCTTC
cdr3_aa: CSARDPEGRDYGYTF

cdr3_length: 17
v_call: TRBV5-6
j_call: TRBJ2-4
d_call: TRBD1
clone_size: -
cdr3_nt: TGTGCCAGCAGCTTGGTGGGGGACAGGGATCAGGAAAACATTCAGTACTTC
cdr3_aa: CASSLVGDRDQENIQYF